Given below is one TCR beta chain in context. Antigen: not known. This entry belongs to a study of esophageal squamous cell carcinoma under preoperative chemotherapy. Study observations and caveats: Paclitaxel-nedaplatin therapy caused immediate, substantial clonotype frequency changes.

TCRdb passed the PCR reads through MiXCR, listing each CDR3 protein once. The sample records around 29,000 distinct CDR3 sequences, roughly 50% being singletons. As to time point: before preoperative PTX-NDP chemotherapy. Germline assignment: CDR1 MNHNS and CDR2 SASEGT. This CDR3 is 12 amino acids long. The rearrangement links TRBV6-1 to TRBJ2-3, with D tentatively TRBD2 (6 bases). Sampling was carried out from a patient given preoperative chemotherapy. This TCR came from a human donor with esophageal squamous cell carcinoma. The donor label of this sample is uncertain. The CDR3 loop is CARRGDEDTQYF. CDR3 sequence (DNA): TGTGCGAGGAGGGGAGATGAAGACACGCAGTATTTT.